Following are 25 T cell receptor beta chains from one sample sequenced in a study of OX40 agonist ivuxolimab in advanced cancers. Sequencing was performed with immunoSEQ multiplex PCR; in TCRdb, only in-frame clones are kept and a portion is missing. The sample has 73,000 or so clones, 80% to 90% seen once. This sample comprised CD4+ or CD8+ T cells sorted from blood, obtained in a trial of the OX40 agonist ivuxolimab. These TCRs come from an adult with an advanced solid tumor such as melanoma, head and neck, liver or kidney cancer.

The V and J genes are TRBV5-1 and TRBJ2-5, with unresolved D. Germline CDR1 and CDR2: SGHRS and YFSETQ. V gave up 0 bases and J gave up 4 bases, with 10 bases separating them. The CDR3 is 14 amino acids. The CDR3 loop reads CASSLDEGRETQYF. The CDR3 coding sequence is TGCGCCAGCAGCTTGGACGAAGGACGAGAGACCCAGTACTTC.

This chain links TRBV2 with TRBJ2-7, with 9 bases that match TRBD1. The CDR3 contains 13 residues. CDR1 is SNHLY, CDR2 FYNNEI, per germline. V lost 6 bases, J lost 3 bases, and 3 bases stayed unmatched. The CDR3 here is CASSWGQGYEQYF. The CDR3 DNA is TGTGCCAGCAGCTGGGGACAGGGCTACGAGCAGTACTTC.

The gene calls are TRBV4-1 and TRBJ1-1; 9 nucleotides align to TRBD1. After removal of 2 bases from V and 4 bases from J, the junction contained 8 bases not matched to a gene. Looked up from germline, CDR1 is MGHRA and CDR2 is YSYEKL. The CDR3 totals 16 residues. The CDR3 DNA is TGCGCCAGCAGCCAACCGTACAGGGGGCGGGTCACTGAAGCTTTCTTT. Its translation is CASSQPYRGRVTEAFF.

The chain links TRBV5-1 to TRBJ2-3; no definite D call. V was cut by 0 bases and J by 6 bases, with 8 bases left in between. Germline V lookup: CDR1 SGHRS, CDR2 YFSETQ. The CDR3 contains 13 residues. The DNA for the CDR3 is TGCGCCAGCAGCTTGGATCAGCCGGATACGCAGTATTTT. Amino acids: CASSLDQPDTQYF.

The chain employs TRBV7-6 and TRBJ1-1, with a possible D match to TRBD1 (6 bases). V lost 5 bases and J 5 bases, leaving 15 bases between the germline ends. There are 14 residues in the CDR3. Germline V CDR1 and CDR2: SGHVS, FNYEAQ. The CDR3 coding sequence is TGTGCCAGCAGCGCGACGGGGGGCAGGACTGAAGCTTTCTTT. Translated: CASSATGGRTEAFF. The entire variable domain, with the rest obtained from reference TRBV7-6 and TRBJ1-1, is as follows: GAGVSQSPRYKVTKRGQDVALRCDPISGHVSLYWYRQALGQGPEFLTYFNYEAQQDKSGLPNDRFSAERPEGSISTLTIQRTEQRDSAMYRCASSATGGRTEAFFGQGTRLTVV.

The chain combines TRBV7-2 with TRBJ2-1; TRBD1 or TRBD2 may be the D gene (5 bases each). The germline V and J ends were trimmed by 6 bases and 5 bases, with 14 bases remaining between them. The CDR3 totals 14 residues. Germline CDR1 and CDR2: SGHTA and FQGNSA. The CDR3 reads CASSPGRLNNEQFF. The CDR3 DNA is TGTGCCAGCAGTCCGGGACGACTCAACAATGAGCAGTTCTTC.

The chain combines TRBV30 with TRBJ1-6; 8 bases are shared with TRBD1. Germline V CDR1 and CDR2: GTSNPN, SVGIG (reference sequence). After removal of 2 bases from V and 10 bases from J, the junction contained 10 bases not matched to a gene. This CDR3 has 15 residues. The CDR3 here is CAWSPPGQGWSPLHF. The CDR3 nucleotides are TGTGCCTGGAGTCCCCCCGGACAGGGCTGGTCACCCCTCCACTTT.

V gene TRBV11-2 combines with J gene TRBJ2-1, with a weak D call TRBD2 (6 bases). Trimming pared 2 bases from V and 5 bases from J, leaving 13 bases between. The CDR3 totals 15 residues. In germline, CDR1 is SGHAT, CDR2 FQNNGV. The CDR3, as DNA: TGTGCCAGCAGCTTAAATGGCGGGAAAAACAATGAGCAGTTCTTC. As protein: CASSLNGGKNNEQFF.

V and J are TRBV27 and TRBJ2-3; 8 nucleotides line up with TRBD1. Germline CDR1 reads MNHEY; CDR2 reads SMNVEV (reference sequence). Losses at the gene ends were 7 bases for V and 2 bases for J; bases not matched to a gene: 5. The CDR3 is 14 amino acids. In nucleotides, the CDR3 is TGTGCCAGCAATTCAGGGGGCGCCACAGATACGCAGTATTTT. Amino acids: CASNSGGATDTQYF.

This clone was seen a handful of times. This rearrangement joins TRBV6-5 to TRBJ1-2, with D unclear. Germline-derived CDR1 and CDR2 are MNHEY and SVGAGI. The CDR3 is 11 residues long. Trimming removed 1 base from V and 13 bases from J, with 10 bases in between. The CDR3 sequence: CASSYLGAITF. The CDR3 nucleotides read TGTGCCAGCAGTTACTTAGGAGCAATCACCTTC.

Remarks on this clone: Mismatch with germline at one junction end may stem from a read error. This chain uses TRBV5-6 with TRBJ2-1; D is ambiguous. The germline V gene encodes CDR1 SGHDT and CDR2 YYEEEE. CDR3 length equals 14 residues. CDR3 amino acids: CASSLWRGYNAQFF. The CDR3 bases are TGTGCCAGCAGCCTCTGGAGAGGATACAATGCGCAGTTCTTC.

In its sample, this clone was seen once. This chain uses TRBV5-1 with TRBJ2-5; the match to TRBD2 covers 7 bases. The J call may be in error: the DNA end matches TRBJ2-7 better. Germline V gene sequence: CDR1 SGHRS, CDR2 YFSETQ. This CDR3 has 14 residues. CDR3: CASSLLGGTYEQYF. The CDR3 nucleotides read TGCGCCAGCAGCCTCCTGGGGGGGACCTACGAGCAGTACTTC.

The chain carries TRBV9 and TRBJ2-5, with 8 bases aligning to TRBD1. Germline CDR1 reads SGDLS; CDR2 reads YYNGEE. The J segment lost 5 bases and the V segment lost 1 base, leaving 13 bases of the junction unmatched. The CDR3 sequence is 17 residues long. In DNA, the CDR3 is TGTGCCAGCAGCGTATCCTCAGGGCAGGGGGCGGCGGAGACCCAGTACTTC. This encodes CASSVSSGQGAAETQYF.

The chain uses TRBV28 and TRBJ2-5, with 8 bases identical to TRBD1. The last part of the DNA fits TRBJ2-7 better; the J call may be wrong. CDR3 length equals 15 residues. CDR1 and CDR2 (germline): MDHEN, SYDVKM. CDR3 region: CASSARDRRAYEQYF. DNA for the CDR3: TGTGCCAGCAGTGCCCGGGACAGGCGAGCCTACGAGCAGTACTTC.

The chain has TRBV5-6 and TRBJ1-1, with 7 bases lining up with TRBD1. Germline loops: CDR1 SGHDT, CDR2 YYEEEE. The CDR3 has 15 residues. J gave up 1 base and V 1 base, and 4 bases lay outside the gene matches. The CDR3 bases are TGTGCCAGCAGCTTGTTAAACAGGGGGAACACTGAAGCTTTCTTT. Encoded protein: CASSLLNRGNTEAFF.

The count of this clone is one. The chain uses TRBV10-2 and TRBJ1-6; weak D call: TRBD1 (5 bases). V was clipped by 8 bases and J by 10 bases, with 15 bases between them. Germline CDR1 WSHSY, CDR2 SAAADI. The CDR3 covers 13 residues. This chain's CDR3 is CASARGQESPLHF. As DNA, the CDR3 is TGCGCCAGCGCCCGGGGCCAGGAGTCACCCCTCCACTTT.

V gene TRBV19 combines with J gene TRBJ2-3, with a tentative D call TRBD1 (5 bases). Between the trimmed V and J ends, which lost 6 bases and 1 base, there was a span of 17 bases. Germline assignment: CDR1 LNHDA and CDR2 SQIVND (reference sequence). The length of the CDR3 is 16 residues. The CDR3 loop is CASSPSRTGGTDTQYF. CDR3 coding DNA: TGTGCCAGTAGCCCCTCACGTACAGGAGGCACAGATACGCAGTATTTT.

The chain uses TRBV6-6 and TRBJ1-2; possible D gene TRBD1, 6 bases. With 2 bases removed from V and 4 bases from J, the gap between germline ends came to 8 bases. The CDR3 covers 13 residues. Germline values: CDR1 MNHNY, CDR2 SVGAGI (reference sequence). As DNA, the CDR3 is TGTGCCAGCAGTTACACAGGGATCTATGGCTACACCTTC. It specifies CASSYTGIYGYTF.

The genes are TRBV29-1 and TRBJ1-3; a weak D match, TRBD1 (6 bases). The CDR3 sequence is 16 residues long. CDR1 is SQVTM and CDR2 is ANQGSEA in the germline V gene. V lost 4 bases to trimming and J lost 0 bases, with 16 bases between them. In nucleotides, the CDR3 is TGCAGCGTTGTGAGCGGGGGCGCCTACTCTGGAAACACCATATATTTT. Amino acids: CSVVSGGAYSGNTIYF.

The chain links TRBV18 to TRBJ2-6, with TRBD1 matching 10 bases. The V gene's germline CDR1 is KGHSH and CDR2 LQKENI. V gave up 1 base and J gave up 3 bases; unmatched junction bases: 6. The CDR3 contains 18 residues. The CDR3 sequence is CASSPLGTGVGGANVLTF. CDR3 nucleotide sequence: TGTGCCAGCTCACCACTCGGGACAGGGGTCGGTGGGGCCAACGTCCTGACTTTC. Supplemented by reference TRBV18 and TRBJ2-6, the full variable domain reads NAGVMQNPRHLVRRRGQEARLRCSPMKGHSHVYWYRQLPEEGLKFMVYLQKENIIDESGMPKERFSAEFPKEGPSILRIQQVVRGDSAAYFCASSPLGTGVGGANVLTFGAGSRLTVL.

This clone has only a few counts. The genes are TRBV2 and TRBJ1-4, with D unclear. Germline V CDR1 and CDR2: SNHLY, FYNNEI. CDR3 size: 11 residues. V lost 6 bases to trimming and J lost 8 bases, with 7 bases between them. DNA for the CDR3: TGTGCCAGCAGCCTGGCCGAAAAACTGTTTTTT. Translating it yields CASSLAEKLFF.

The chain employs TRBV5-4 and TRBJ2-3; D is perhaps TRBD1 or TRBD2 (5 bases each). V was pared by 4 bases and J by 2 bases, with 14 bases between. In germline, CDR1 is SGHNT, CDR2 YYREEE (reference sequence). This CDR3 spans 15 amino acids. CDR3: CASSRGGGNTDTQYF. The CDR3 DNA sequence: TGTGCCAGCAGCCGGGGCGGCGGAAACACAGATACGCAGTATTTT.

V and J are TRBV5-1 and TRBJ2-3, with 10 bases matching TRBD2. Germline loops: CDR1 SGHRS, CDR2 YFSETQ. The length of the CDR3 is 17 residues. The V and J ends lost 0 bases and 3 bases, in that order; junction bases with no gene match: 7. CDR3 sequence (DNA): TGCGCCAGCAGCTTGGAGGGACGACTAGCGGGTACAGATACGCAGTATTTT. Translation gives CASSLEGRLAGTDTQYF. Based on the CDR3 plus reference TRBV5-1 and TRBJ2-3, the full variable domain is KAGVTQTPRYLIKTRGQQVTLSCSPISGHRSVSWYQQTPGQGLQFLFEYFSETQRNKGNFPGRFSGRQFSNSRSEMNVSTLELGDSALYLCASSLEGRLAGTDTQYFGPGTRLTVL.

This clone was recorded only once. The genes are TRBV4-1 and TRBJ2-1; TRBD1 might be the D (5 bases). Germline V gene lookup returns CDR1 MGHRA and CDR2 YSYEKL. V was trimmed by 2 bases and J by 9 bases, leaving 8 bases between them. The CDR3 runs 12 residues. The CDR3 protein is CASSQRGFEQFF. The CDR3 DNA is TGCGCCAGCAGCCAAAGGGGCTTTGAGCAGTTCTTC.

The rearrangement links TRBV9 to TRBJ2-7; 8 bases are shared with TRBD1. This CDR3 has 15 amino acids. The trim removed 0 bases at V and 0 bases at J, leaving 2 bases unmatched. Germline assignment: CDR1 SGDLS and CDR2 YYNGEE. DNA for the CDR3: TGTGCCAGCAGCGTAGAGGACAGGGTCTCCTACGAGCAGTACTTC. Protein: CASSVEDRVSYEQYF.